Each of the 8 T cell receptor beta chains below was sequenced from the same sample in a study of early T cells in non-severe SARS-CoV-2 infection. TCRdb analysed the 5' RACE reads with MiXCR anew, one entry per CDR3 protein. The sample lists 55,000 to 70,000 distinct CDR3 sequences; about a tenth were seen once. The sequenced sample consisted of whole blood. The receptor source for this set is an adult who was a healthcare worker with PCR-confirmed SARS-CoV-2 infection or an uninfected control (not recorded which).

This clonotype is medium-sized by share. The CDR3 region has the DNA TGTGCCAGCAGTCCCCTACCGGACTCCCCCGCGGATACGCAGTATTTT. This translates into CASSPLPDSPADTQYF. The J gene is TRBJ2-3, the V gene TRBV27; the D gene is possibly TRBD2 (5 bases). This CDR3 comprises 16 residues. Trimming cost V 5 bases and J 6 bases, with 21 bases left between them. Germline lookup yields CDR1 MNHEY and CDR2 SMNVEV (reference sequence).

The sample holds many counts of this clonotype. The CDR3: CASSDDRYEQYF. DNA for the CDR3: TGTGCCAGCAGCGACGACCGCTACGAGCAGTACTTC. The rearrangement joins TRBV7-9 to TRBJ2-7, with unresolved D. This CDR3 spans 12 amino acids. V gave up 5 bases and J gave up 3 bases, with 8 bases separating them. Germline-derived CDR1 and CDR2 are SEHNR and FQNEAQ (reference sequence).

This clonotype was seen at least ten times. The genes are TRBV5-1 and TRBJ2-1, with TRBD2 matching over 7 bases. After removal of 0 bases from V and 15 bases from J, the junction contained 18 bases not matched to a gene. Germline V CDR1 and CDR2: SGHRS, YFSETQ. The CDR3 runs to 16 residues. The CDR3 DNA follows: TGCGCCAGCAGCTTGGGGGACTATCTAATACTTACGGGTTGGTTCTTC. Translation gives CASSLGDYLILTGWFF.

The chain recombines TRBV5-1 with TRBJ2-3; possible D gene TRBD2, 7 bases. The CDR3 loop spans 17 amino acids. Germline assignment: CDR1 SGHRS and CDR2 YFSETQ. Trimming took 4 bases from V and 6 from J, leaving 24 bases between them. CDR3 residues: CASSVDRPGLGRDTQYF. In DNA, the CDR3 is TGCGCCAGCAGCGTTGACAGGCCAGGACTAGGAAGGGATACGCAGTATTTT. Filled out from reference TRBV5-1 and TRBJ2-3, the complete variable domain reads KAGVTQTPRYLIKTRGQQVTLSCSPISGHRSVSWYQQTPGQGLQFLFEYFSETQRNKGNFPGRFSGRQFSNSRSEMNVSTLELGDSALYLCASSVDRPGLGRDTQYFGPGTRLTVL.

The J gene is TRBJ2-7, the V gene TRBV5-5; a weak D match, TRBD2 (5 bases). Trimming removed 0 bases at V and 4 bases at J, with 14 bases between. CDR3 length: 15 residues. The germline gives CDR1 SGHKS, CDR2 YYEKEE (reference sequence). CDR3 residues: CASSLGTGNLYEQYF. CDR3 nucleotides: TGTGCCAGCAGCTTGGGAACCGGGAACCTTTACGAGCAGTACTTC.

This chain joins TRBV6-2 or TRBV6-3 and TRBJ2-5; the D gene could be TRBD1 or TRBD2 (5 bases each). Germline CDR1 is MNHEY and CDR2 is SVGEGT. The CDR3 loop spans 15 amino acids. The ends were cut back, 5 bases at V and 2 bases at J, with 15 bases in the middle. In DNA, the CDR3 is TGTGCCAGCAGTCTGCTGGGGGAGAGGCAAGAGACCCAGTACTTC. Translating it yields CASSLLGERQETQYF.

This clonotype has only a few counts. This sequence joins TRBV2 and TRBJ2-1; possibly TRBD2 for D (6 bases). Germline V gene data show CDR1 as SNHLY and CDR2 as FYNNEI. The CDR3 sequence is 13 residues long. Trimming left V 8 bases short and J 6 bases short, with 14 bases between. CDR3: CASSGGWGNEQFF. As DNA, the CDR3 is TGTGCCAGCTCTGGAGGGTGGGGCAATGAGCAGTTCTTC. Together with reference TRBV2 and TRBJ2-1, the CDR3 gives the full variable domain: EPEVTQTPSHQVTQMGQEVILRCVPISNHLYFYWYRQILGQKVEFLVSFYNNEISEKSEIFDDQFSVERPDGSNFTLKIRSTKLEDSAMYFCASSGGWGNEQFFGPGTRLTVL.

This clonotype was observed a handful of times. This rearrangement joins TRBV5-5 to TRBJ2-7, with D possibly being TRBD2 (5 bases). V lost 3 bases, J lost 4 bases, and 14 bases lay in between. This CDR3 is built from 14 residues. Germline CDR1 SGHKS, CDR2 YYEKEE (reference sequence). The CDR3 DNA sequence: TGTGCCAGCAGCTCGCGACGGACGGGATACGAGCAGTACTTC. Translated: CASSSRRTGYEQYF.